This T cell receptor (beta chain) was recorded in a study of OX40 agonist ivuxolimab in advanced cancers. Overall study context: Across the patients, intravenous ivuxolimab was delivered every 2 weeks at 0.01 to 10 mg/kg.

With 3 bases clipped from V and 9 bases from J, the junction kept 6 bases outside the gene matches. CDR3 length: 14 residues. The germline CDR1 and CDR2 sequences are SGHRS and YFSETQ. Here immunoSEQ multiplex PCR was the method, and the copy in TCRdb shows in-frame clones only, minus some. Among 65,000 to 70,000 clones listed, about four fifths were seen once. The sequencing used CD4+ or CD8+ T cells sorted from blood, collected in a trial of the OX40 agonist ivuxolimab. The rearrangement links TRBV5-1 to TRBJ2-1; 10 bases map to TRBD2. The receptor comes from an adult with an advanced solid tumor such as melanoma, head and neck, liver or kidney cancer. This chain's CDR3 is CASSSSGSLGEQFF. The CDR3 nucleotides are TGCGCCAGCAGCTCTAGCGGGAGTTTGGGTGAGCAGTTCTTC.